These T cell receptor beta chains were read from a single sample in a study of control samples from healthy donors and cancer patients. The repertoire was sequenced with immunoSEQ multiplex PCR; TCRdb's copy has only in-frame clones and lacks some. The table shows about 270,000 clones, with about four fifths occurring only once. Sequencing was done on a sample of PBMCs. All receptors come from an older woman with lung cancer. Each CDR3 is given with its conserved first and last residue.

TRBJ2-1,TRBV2,CASSEWGTSGRYNEQFF
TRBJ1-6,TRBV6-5,CASSRQENSPLHF
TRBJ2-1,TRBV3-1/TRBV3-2,CASSLSNPPSEQFF
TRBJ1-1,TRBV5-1,CASSGGQRGTEAFF
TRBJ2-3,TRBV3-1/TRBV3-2,CASSLRGGVQGPDTQYF
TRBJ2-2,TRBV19,CASSTQGPANTGELFF
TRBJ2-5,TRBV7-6,CATNPSRGMWETQYF
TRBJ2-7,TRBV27,CASSTGTSGAGQYF
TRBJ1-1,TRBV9,CASSVAPDTEAFF
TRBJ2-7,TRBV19,CASSRAVWGGSYEQYF
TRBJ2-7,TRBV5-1,CASSPGGGASYEQYF
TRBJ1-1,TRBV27,CASSFRTEAFF
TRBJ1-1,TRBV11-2,CASSLGATEAFF
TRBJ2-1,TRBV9,CASSVATVSSGVGNEQFF
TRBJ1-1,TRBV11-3,CASSLQGAETEAFF
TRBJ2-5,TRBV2,CASLRETQYF
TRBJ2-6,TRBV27,CASSKLSGTSGANVLTF
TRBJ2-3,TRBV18,CASSPSASGGAGTDTQYF
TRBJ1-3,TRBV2,CASSTSRTISGNTIYF
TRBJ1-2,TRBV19,CASSIALVTGTYGYTF
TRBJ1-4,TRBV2,CASSVIGTDGEKLFF
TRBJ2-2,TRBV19,CASRTGLTGELFF
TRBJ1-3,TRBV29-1,CSVEKGTGNTIYF
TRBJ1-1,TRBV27,CASSLAFLGSEAFF
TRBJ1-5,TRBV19,CASSGSYSNQPQHF
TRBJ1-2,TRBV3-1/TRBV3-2,CASSLEGSYGYTF
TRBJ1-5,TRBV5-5,CASSLAGGGTSNQPQHF
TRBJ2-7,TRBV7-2,CASSLGRAGFYEQYF
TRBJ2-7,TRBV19,CASSGQGSLAGRYEQYF
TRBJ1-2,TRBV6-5,CASNPGLNYGYTF
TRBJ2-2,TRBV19,CASSIRRGRGFGELFF
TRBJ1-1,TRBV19,CASSYDRADTEAFF
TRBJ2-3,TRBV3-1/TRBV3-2,CASSHVGGGPDTQYF
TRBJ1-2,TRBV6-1,CASSEYYPGGYTF
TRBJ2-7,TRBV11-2,CASSLELAGGVNEQYF
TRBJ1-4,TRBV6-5,CASSRGSGKLFF
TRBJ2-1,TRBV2,CASSERWSSYNEQFF
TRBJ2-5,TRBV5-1,CASSFDTGETQYF
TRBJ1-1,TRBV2,CASLQSSNTEAFF
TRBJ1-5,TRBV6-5,CASSYGPWANQPQHF
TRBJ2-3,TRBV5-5,CASSLGGGTDTQYF